This T cell receptor beta chain was observed in a study of human T cells and chemical hapten exposure. Study-level results: Sensitizing with DPC caused no change in TCRs above 1 in 1000 frequency.

V lost 4 bases, J lost 0 bases, and 3 bases stayed unmatched. Germline loops: CDR1 MNHEY, CDR2 SVGAGI. CDR3 length: 15 amino acids. As to time point: pre-sensitization, week 0. Treatment meaning: therapeutic diphenylcyclopropenone sensitization with weekly scalp DPC. TCRdb used MiXCR to reprocess the RACE reads, holding one entry per CDR3 protein. This table has about 110,000 distinct CDR3 sequences, more than 10% appearing once. With respect to this clonotype: Its cognate antigen is unknown.

Here the sequenced sample was whole blood, taken in connection with sensitization to the hapten diphenylcyclopropenone (DPC). The V call is TRBV6-5, the J call TRBJ1-1; 9 positions match TRBD1. This clonotype originated in a woman between 45 and 65 years old with alopecia areata. Some clones in this sample may be carry-over from other donors' samples. CDR3 loop: CASSFRDRVNTEAFF. CDR3 DNA: TGTGCCAGCAGTTTCCGGGACAGGGTGAACACTGAAGCTTTCTTT.